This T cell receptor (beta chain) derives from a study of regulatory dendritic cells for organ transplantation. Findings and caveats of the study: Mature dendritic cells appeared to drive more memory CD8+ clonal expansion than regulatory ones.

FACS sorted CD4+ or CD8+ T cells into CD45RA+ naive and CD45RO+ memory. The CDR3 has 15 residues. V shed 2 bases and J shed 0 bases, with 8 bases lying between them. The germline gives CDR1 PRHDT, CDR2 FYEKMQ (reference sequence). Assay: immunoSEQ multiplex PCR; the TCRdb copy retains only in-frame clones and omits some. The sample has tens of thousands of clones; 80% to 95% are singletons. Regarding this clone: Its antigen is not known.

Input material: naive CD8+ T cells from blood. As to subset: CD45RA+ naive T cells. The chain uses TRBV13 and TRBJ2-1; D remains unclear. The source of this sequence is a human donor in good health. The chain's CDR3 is CASSLLGSSYNEQFF. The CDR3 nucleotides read TGTGCCAGCAGCTTATTAGGTAGCTCCTACAATGAGCAGTTCTTC. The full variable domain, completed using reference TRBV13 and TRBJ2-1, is AAGVIQSPRHLIKEKRETATLKCYPIPRHDTVYWYQQGPGQDPQFLISFYEKMQSDKGSIPDRFSAQQFSDYHSELNMSSLELGDSALYFCASSLLGSSYNEQFFGPGTRLTVL.